The sequence of this T cell receptor beta chain was determined in a study of control samples from healthy donors and cancer patients. This table comes from immunoSEQ multiplex PCR, and its TCRdb copy is limited to in-frame clones, with some not included. The table records 350,000 to 450,000 clones, around 90% of them present only once. V was pared by 10 bases and J by 1 base, with 13 bases between. This CDR3 has 13 amino acids. From germline, CDR1 is SNHLY and CDR2 FYNNEI. This clonotype originated in a man aged 35 to 55 with head and neck cancer. J is TRBJ2-5 and V is TRBV2, with a weak D call TRBD2 (7 bases). Input material: PBMCs. The CDR3 reads CATGGRTQETQYF. Here the CDR3 DNA reads TGTGCCACCGGGGGGCGTACCCAAGAGACCCAGTACTTC.